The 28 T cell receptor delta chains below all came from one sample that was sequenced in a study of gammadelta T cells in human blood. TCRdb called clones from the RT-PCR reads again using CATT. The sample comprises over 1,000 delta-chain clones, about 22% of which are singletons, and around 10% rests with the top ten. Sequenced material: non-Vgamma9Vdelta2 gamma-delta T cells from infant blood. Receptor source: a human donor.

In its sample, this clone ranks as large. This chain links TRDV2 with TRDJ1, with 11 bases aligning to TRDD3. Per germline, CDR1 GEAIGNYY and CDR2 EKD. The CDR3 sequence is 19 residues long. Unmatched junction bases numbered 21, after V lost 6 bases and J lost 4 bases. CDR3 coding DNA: TGTGCCTGTCAACATCTACTGGGGGATAGATTATTTAAGGACGATAAACTCATCTTT. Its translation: CACQHLLGDRLFKDDKLIF.

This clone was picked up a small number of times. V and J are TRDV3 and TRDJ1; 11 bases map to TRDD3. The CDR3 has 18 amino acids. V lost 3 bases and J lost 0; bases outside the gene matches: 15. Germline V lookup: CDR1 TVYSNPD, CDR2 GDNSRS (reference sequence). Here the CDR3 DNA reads TGTGCCTTCCGAGCCTCGACTGGGGGATATACGTACACCGATAAACTCATCTTT. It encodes CAFRASTGGYTYTDKLIF.

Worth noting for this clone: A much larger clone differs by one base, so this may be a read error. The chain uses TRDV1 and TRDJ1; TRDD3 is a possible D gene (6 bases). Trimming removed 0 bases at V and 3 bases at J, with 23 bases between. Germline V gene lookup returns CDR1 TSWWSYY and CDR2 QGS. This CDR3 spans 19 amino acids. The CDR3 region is CALGELAPTREIRADKLIF. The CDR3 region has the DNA TGTGCTCTTGGGGAACTAGCGCCTACGAGGGAGATACGGGCCGATAAACTCATCTTT.

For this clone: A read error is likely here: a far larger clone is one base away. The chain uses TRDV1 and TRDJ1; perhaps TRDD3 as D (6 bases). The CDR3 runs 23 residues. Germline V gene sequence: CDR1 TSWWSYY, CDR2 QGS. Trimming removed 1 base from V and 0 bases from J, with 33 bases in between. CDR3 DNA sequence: TGTGCTCTTGGGGAACCAGGAACGGGGTCCGACAATATTGCTGGGGTTTACACCGATAAACTCATCTTT. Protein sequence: CALGEPGTGSDNIAGVYTDKLIF.

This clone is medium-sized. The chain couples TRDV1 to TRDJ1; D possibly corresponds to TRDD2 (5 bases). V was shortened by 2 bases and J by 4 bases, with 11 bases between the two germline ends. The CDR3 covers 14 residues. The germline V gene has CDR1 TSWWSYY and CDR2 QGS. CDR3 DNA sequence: TGTGCTCTTGGGGAATCCGTCCTAGGCGATAAACTCATCTTT. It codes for CALGESVLGDKLIF.

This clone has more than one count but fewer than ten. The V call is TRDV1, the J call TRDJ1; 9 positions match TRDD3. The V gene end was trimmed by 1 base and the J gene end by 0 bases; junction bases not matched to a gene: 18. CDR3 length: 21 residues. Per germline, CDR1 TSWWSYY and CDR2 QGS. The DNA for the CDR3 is TGTGCTCTTGGGGAACCACACTCGGGTGTGGGGGATAAAAGGAACACCGATAAACTCATCTTT. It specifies CALGEPHSGVGDKRNTDKLIF.

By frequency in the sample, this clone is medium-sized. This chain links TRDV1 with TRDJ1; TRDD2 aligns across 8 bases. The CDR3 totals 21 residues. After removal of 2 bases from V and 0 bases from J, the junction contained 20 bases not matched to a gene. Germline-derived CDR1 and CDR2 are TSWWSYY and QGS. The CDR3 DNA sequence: TGTGCTCTTGGGGAAGACTTCCTACGTCCGGGGCTATCACCGTACACCGATAAACTCATCTTT. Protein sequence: CALGEDFLRPGLSPYTDKLIF.

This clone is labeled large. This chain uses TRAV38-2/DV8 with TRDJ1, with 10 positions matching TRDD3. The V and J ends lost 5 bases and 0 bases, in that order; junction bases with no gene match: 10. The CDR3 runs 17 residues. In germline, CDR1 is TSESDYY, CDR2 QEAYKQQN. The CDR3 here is CAYSHTGDTVYTDKLIF. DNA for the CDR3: TGTGCTTATAGTCATACGGGGGATACGGTTTACACCGATAAACTCATCTTT.

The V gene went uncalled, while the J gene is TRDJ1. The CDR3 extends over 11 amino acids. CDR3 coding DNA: TGCGCTGGTTCGTACACCGATAAACGCATCTTT. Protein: CAGSYTDKRIF.

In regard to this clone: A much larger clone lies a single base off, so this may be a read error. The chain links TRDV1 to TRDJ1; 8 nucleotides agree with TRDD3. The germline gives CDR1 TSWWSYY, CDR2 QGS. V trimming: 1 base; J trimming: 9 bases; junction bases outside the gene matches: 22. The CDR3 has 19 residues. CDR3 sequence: CALGERGLGWGRVTAELIF. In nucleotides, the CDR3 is TGTGCTCTTGGGGAACGAGGGCTGGGCTGGGGGAGAGTGACTGCGGAACTCATCTTT.

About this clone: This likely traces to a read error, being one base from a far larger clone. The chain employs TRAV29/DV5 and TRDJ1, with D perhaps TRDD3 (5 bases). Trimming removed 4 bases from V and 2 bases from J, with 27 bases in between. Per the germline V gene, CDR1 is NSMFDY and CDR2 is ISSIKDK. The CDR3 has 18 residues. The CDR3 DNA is TGTGCAGCAGCATTAAACGAACCATGCGTTGGGGTTACCGATAAACTCATCTTT. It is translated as CAAALNEPCVGVTDKLIF. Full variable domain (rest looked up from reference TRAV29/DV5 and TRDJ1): DQQVKQNSPSLSVQEGRISILNCDYTNSMFDYFLWYKKYPAEGPTFLISISSIKDKNEDGRFTVFLNKSAKHLSLHIVPSQPGDSAVYFCAAALNEPCVGVTDKLIFGKGTRVTVEP.

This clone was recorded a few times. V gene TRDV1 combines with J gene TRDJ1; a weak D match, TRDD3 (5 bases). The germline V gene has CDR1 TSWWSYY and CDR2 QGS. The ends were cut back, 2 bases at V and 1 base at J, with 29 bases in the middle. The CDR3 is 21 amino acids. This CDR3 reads CALGESSATLRRLDSTDKLIF. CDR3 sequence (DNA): TGTGCTCTTGGGGAATCTAGCGCCACCCTCCGACGTTTGGATAGCACCGATAAACTCATCTTT.

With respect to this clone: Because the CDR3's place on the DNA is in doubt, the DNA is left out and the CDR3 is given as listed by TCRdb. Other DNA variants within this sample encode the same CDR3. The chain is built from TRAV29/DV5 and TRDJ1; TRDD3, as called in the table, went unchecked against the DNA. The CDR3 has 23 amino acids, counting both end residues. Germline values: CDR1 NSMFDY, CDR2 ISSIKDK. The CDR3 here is CSVLLCSKPRGIPQPFHTDKLIF.

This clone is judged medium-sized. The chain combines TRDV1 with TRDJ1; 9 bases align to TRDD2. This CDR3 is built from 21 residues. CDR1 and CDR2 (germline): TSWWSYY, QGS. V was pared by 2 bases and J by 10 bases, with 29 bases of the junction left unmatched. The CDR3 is CALGEFYLPTLLGPEGGGLIF. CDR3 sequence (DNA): TGTGCTCTTGGGGAATTTTACCTTCCTACCTTACTGGGACCAGAAGGGGGGGGACTCATCTTT.

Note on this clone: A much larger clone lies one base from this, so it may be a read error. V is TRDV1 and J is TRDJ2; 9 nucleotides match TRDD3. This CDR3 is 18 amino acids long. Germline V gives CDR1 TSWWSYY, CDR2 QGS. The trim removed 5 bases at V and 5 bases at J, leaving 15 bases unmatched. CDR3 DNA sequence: TGTGCTCTTGGGATCCCTACGAGAGGTGGGGGATATACAGCACAACTCTTCTTT. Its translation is CALGIPTRGGGYTAQLFF.

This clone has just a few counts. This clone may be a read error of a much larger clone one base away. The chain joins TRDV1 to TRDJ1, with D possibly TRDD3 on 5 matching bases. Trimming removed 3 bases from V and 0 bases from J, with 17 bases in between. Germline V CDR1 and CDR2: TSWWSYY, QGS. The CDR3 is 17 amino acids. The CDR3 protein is CALGDASGSYHTDKLIF. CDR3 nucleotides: TGTGCTCTTGGGGATGCTTCGGGGAGTTACCACACCGATAAACTCATCTTT.

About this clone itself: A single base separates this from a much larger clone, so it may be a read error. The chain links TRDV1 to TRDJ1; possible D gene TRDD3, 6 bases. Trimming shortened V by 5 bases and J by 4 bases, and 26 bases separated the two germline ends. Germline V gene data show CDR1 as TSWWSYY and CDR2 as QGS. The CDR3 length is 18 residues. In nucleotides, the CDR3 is TGTGCTCTTGGGAAAGAAGCCCCCCTGGGGTGGGGGTACGATAAACTCATCTTT. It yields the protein CALGKEAPLGWGYDKLIF.

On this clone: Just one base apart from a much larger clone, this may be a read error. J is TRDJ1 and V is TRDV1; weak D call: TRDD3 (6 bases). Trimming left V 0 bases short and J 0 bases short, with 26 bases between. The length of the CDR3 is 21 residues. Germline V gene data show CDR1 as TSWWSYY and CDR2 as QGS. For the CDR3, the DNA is TGTGCTCTTGGGGAACTCCACTCTACCACTTCAGGGGGACCCTACACCGATAAACTCATCTTT. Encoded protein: CALGELHSTTSGGPYTDKLIF.

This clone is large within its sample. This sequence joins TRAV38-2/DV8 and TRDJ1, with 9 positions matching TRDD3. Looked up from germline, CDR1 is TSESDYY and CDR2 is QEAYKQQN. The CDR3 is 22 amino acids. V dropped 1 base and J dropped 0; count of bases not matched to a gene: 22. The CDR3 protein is CAYRSTPLLKGGILPYTDKLIF. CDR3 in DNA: TGTGCTTATAGGAGCACTCCCCTACTGAAGGGGGGGATACTCCCATACACCGATAAACTCATCTTT.

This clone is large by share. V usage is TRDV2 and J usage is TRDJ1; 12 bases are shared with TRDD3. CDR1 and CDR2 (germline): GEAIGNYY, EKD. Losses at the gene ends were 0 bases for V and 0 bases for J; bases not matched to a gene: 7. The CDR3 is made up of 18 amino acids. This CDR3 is CACDTSYWGIPYTDKLIF. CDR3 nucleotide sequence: TGTGCCTGTGACACCTCGTACTGGGGGATACCTTACACCGATAAACTCATCTTT.

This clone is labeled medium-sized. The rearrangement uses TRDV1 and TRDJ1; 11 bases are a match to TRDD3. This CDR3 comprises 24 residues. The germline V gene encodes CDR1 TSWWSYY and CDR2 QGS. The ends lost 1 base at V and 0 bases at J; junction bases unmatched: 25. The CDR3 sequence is CALGEPYAFFPQGVGDTYTDKLIF. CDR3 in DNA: TGTGCTCTTGGGGAACCGTATGCCTTCTTCCCTCAGGGAGTGGGGGATACGTACACCGATAAACTCATCTTT.

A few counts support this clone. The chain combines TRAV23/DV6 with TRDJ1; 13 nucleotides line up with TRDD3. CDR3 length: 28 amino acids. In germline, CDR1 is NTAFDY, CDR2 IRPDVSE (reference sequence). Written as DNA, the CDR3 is TGTGCCGTGGACTCTTTTCCCCGAGACCGTTACTGGGGGATACGCATGCGGATTACTGGGAGGTACACCGATAAACTCATCTTT. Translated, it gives CAVDSFPRDRYWGIRMRITGRYTDKLIF.

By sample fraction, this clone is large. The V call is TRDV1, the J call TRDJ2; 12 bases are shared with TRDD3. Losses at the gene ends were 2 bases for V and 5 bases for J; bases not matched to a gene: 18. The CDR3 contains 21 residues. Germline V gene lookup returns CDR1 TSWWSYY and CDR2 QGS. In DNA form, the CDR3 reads TGTGCTCTTGGGGAAACTCGTATACTCGCGTACTGGGGGATACCCACAGCACAACTCTTCTTT. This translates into CALGETRILAYWGIPTAQLFF.

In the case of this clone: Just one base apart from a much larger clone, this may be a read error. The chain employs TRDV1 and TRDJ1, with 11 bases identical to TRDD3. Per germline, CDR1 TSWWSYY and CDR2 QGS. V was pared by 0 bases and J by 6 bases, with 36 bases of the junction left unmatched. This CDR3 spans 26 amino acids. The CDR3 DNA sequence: TGTGCTCTTGGGGAACTAGTTCGGGATTGGTCGCATTGCCAGGTAATGGGGGATACGAAGTCCAATAAACTCATCTTT. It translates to CALGELVRDWSHCQVMGDTKSNKLIF.

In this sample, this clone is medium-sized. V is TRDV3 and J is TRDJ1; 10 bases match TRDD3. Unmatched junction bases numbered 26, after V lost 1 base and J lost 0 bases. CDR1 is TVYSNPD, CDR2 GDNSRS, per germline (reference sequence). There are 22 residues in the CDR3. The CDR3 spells CAFKGPLSLLVITGGYTDKLIF. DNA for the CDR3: TGTGCCTTTAAAGGCCCTTTGAGCCTACTAGTCATCACTGGGGGATACACCGATAAACTCATCTTT.

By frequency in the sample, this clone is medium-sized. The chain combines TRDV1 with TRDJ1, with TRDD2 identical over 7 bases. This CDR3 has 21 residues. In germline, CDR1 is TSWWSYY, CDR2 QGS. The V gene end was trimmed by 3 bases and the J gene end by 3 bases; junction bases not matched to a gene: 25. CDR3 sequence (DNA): TGTGCTCTTGGGGATCTCCCACCATTCCTACCTGGACTGCTTTCGGCCGATAAACTCATCTTT. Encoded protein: CALGDLPPFLPGLLSADKLIF.

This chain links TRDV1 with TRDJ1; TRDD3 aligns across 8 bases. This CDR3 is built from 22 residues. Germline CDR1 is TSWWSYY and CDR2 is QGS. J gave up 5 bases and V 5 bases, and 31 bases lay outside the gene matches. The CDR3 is CALGRFDTLGIKIEGYGDKLIF. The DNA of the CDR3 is TGTGCTCTTGGGCGTTTTGATACTCTTGGAATTAAGATCGAGGGATACGGAGATAAACTCATCTTT.

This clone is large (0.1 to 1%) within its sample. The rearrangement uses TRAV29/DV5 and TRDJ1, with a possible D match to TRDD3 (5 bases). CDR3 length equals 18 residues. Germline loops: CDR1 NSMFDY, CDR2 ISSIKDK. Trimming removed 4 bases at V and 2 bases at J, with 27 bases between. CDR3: CAAALNEPFVGVTDKLIF. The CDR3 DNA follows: TGTGCAGCAGCATTAAACGAACCATTCGTTGGGGTTACCGATAAACTCATCTTT. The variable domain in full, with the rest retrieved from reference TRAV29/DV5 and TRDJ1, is DQQVKQNSPSLSVQEGRISILNCDYTNSMFDYFLWYKKYPAEGPTFLISISSIKDKNEDGRFTVFLNKSAKHLSLHIVPSQPGDSAVYFCAAALNEPFVGVTDKLIFGKGTRVTVEP.